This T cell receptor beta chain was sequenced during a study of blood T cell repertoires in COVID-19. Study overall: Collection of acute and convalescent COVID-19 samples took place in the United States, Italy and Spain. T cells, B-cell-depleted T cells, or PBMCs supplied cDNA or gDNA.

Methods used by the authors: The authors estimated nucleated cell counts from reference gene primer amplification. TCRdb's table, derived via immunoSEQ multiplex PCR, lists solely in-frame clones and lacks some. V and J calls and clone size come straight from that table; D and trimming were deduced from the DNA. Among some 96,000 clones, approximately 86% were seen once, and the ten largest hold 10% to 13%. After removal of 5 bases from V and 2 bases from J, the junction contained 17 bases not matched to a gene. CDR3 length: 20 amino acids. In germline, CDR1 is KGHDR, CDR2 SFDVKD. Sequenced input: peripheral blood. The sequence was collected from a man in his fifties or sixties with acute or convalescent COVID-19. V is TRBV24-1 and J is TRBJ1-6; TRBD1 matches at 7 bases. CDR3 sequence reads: CATSAHKRATGATYNSPLHF. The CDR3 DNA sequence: TGTGCCACCAGTGCCCACAAGAGGGCTACAGGGGCGACCTATAATTCACCCCTCCACTTT.